The 9 T cell receptor beta chains below all came from one sample that was sequenced in a study of T cell responses to AZD1222 COVID-19 vaccine (dated by TCRdb to 2020 to 2022). What the time point label conveys for this sample: baseline before first vaccination. Receptors were amplified or captured by the immunoSEQ multiplex PCR assay. Held by TCRdb, this immuneACCESS table contains in-frame sequences only and omits some clones. Under half of the omission traces to an unresolved V gene where checked; the cause of the rest is unknown. A total of about 97,000 clones appear in this sample, over 75% of them only once. Of the sample, 16% is held by the ten largest clones. This specimen consisted of peripheral blood, obtained on day 0 of AZD1222 vaccination. These receptors were taken from an adult in good health.

This sequence joins TRBV5-1 and TRBJ2-5; TRBD2 matches 8 bases. Germline loops: CDR1 SGHRS, CDR2 YFSETQ. The CDR3 runs to 14 residues. The V segment lost 0 bases and the J segment 5 bases; nucleotides outside the gene matches: 3. The CDR3 here is CASSLGVAGETQYF. The CDR3 nucleotides are TGCGCCAGCAGCTTGGGGGTAGCGGGGGAGACCCAGTACTTC.

This clone was detected only a few times. DNA of the CDR3: TGTGCCAGCAGTGAATCTGGGGGAGGGCAGCCCCAGCATTTT. This sequence encodes CASSESGGGQPQHF. This rearrangement joins TRBV6-1 to TRBJ1-5; a weak D match, TRBD1 (5 bases). The CDR3 extends over 14 amino acids. CDR1 is MNHNS and CDR2 is SASEGT in the germline V gene. V dropped 2 bases and J dropped 7 bases, with 12 bases sitting between them.

The chain has TRBV6-1 and TRBJ2-7; TRBD1 is a possible D gene (5 bases). Germline CDR1 is MNHNS and CDR2 is SASEGT. The CDR3 has 14 amino acids. With 1 base removed from V and 12 bases from J, the gap between germline ends came to 19 bases. DNA of the CDR3: TGTGCCAGCAGTGAAGGGCTGTGGTTAGGGGTACGGTACTTC. Translating it yields CASSEGLWLGVRYF.

The chain recombines TRBV30 with TRBJ1-5; D not resolved. The CDR3 is 14 residues long. The V end was cut by 0 bases, the J end by 2 bases, with 8 bases between. Germline loops: CDR1 GTSNPN, CDR2 SVGIG (reference sequence). CDR3: CAWSVRGGNQPQHF. For the CDR3, the DNA is TGTGCCTGGAGTGTCCGTGGGGGCAATCAGCCCCAGCATTTT.

The chain uses TRBV2 and TRBJ1-2, with unresolved D. Germline lookup yields CDR1 SNHLY and CDR2 FYNNEI. V was pared by 2 bases and J by 5 bases, with 15 bases between. The CDR3 runs 15 residues. The CDR3 sequence is CASSESATPLYGYTF. The CDR3 region has the DNA TGTGCCAGCAGTGAATCGGCGACACCACTATATGGCTACACCTTC.

The V and J genes are TRBV28 and TRBJ1-4; D possibly corresponds to TRBD1 (5 bases). The V gene's germline CDR1 is MDHEN and CDR2 SYDVKM. The CDR3 is 12 residues long. V shed 5 bases and J shed 15 bases, with 16 bases lying between them. DNA of the CDR3: TGTGCCAGCAGTCTAGAGACAGAGAGGGTGTTTTTT. It specifies CASSLETERVFF. The full variable domain, with the rest looked up from reference TRBV28 and TRBJ1-4, is DVKVTQSSRYLVKRTGEKVFLECVQDMDHENMFWYRQDPGLGLRLIYFSYDVKMKEKGDIPEGYSVSREKKERFSLILESASTNQTSMYLCASSLETERVFFGSGTQLSVL.

The gene calls are TRBV20-1 and TRBJ2-7; D gene ambiguous. Germline lookup yields CDR1 DFQATT and CDR2 SNEGSKA (reference sequence). Trimming removed 6 bases at V and 6 bases at J, with 12 bases between. The CDR3 totals 11 residues. CDR3 loop: CSAIGMVEQYF. Here the CDR3 DNA reads TGCAGTGCCATCGGTATGGTCGAGCAGTACTTC.

The chain is built from TRBV2 and TRBJ2-7; possibly TRBD2 for D (6 bases). The germline V gene encodes CDR1 SNHLY and CDR2 FYNNEI. The CDR3 length is 14 residues. Trimming cost V 7 bases and J 1 base, with 14 bases left between them. For the CDR3, the DNA is TGTGCCAGCATGAGGATAGGGACTTCCTACGAGCAGTACTTC. Translated, it gives CASMRIGTSYEQYF. Looking up the rest from reference TRBV2 and TRBJ2-7 gives the full variable domain: EPEVTQTPSHQVTQMGQEVILRCVPISNHLYFYWYRQILGQKVEFLVSFYNNEISEKSEIFDDQFSVERPDGSNFTLKIRSTKLEDSAMYFCASMRIGTSYEQYFGPGTRLTVT.

This sequence joins TRBV12-2 and TRBJ1-5. TRBV12-2 is marked as a pseudogene. The CDR3 runs 18 residues. In DNA form, the CDR3 reads TGTGCAAGTCGCTTAATTTGTCGGGACCGCGGACCCAATCAGCCCCAGCATTTT. Translated, it gives CASRLICRDRGPNQPQHF.